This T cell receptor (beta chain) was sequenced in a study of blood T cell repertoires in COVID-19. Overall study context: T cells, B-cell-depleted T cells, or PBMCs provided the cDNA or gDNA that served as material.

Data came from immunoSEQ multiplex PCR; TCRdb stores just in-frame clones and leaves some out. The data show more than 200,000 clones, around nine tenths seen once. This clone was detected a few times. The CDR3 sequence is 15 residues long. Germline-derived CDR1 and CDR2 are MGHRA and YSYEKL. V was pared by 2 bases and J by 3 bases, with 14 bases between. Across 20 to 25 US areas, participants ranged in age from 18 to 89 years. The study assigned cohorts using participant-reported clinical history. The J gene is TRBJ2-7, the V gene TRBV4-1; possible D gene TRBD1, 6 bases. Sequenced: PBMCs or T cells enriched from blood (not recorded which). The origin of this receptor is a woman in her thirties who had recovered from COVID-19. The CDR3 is CASSQHSDSFYEQYF. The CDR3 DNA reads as TGCGCCAGCAGCCAACATTCGGACAGTTTCTACGAGCAGTACTTC.